This T cell receptor beta chain was identified in a study of blood T cell repertoires in COVID-19. Study in general: T cells, B-cell-depleted T cells, or PBMCs supplied cDNA or gDNA.

The method was immunoSEQ multiplex PCR; TCRdb's version includes in-frame clones alone and lacks a portion of them. The sample has about 210,000 clones; roughly four fifths are singletons. Sequencing was done on a sample of peripheral blood. The sequence was obtained from a woman in her forties or fifties with active or convalescent COVID-19.

CDR3 sequence: CASSLEGQGAYEQFF. The CDR3 DNA is TGCGCCAGCAGCTTAGAGGGACAGGGGGCCTATGAGCAGTTCTTC. The chain carries TRBV5-1 and TRBJ2-1; TRBD1 aligns across 12 bases. The CDR3 length is 15 residues. Trimming at V came to 2 bases and at J to 8 bases, leaving 5 bases not matched to a gene. Per the germline V gene, CDR1 is SGHRS and CDR2 is YFSETQ.